This T cell receptor (beta chain) comes out of a study of CD8+CD57+ T cells in acquired aplastic anemia. This clonotype was found many times. CD8+CD57+ cell expansion, shown by flow cytometry, had occurred in the patients selected for sequencing. Both TCR beta VDJ combination and CDR3 sequence profiling were carried out. Genomic DNA was the template for this profiling. TCRdb passed the reads through MiXCR, listing each CDR3 protein once. The repertoire holds around 170,000 distinct CDR3 sequences, with around 45% as singletons. Trimming shortened V by 0 bases and J by 6 bases, and 18 bases separated the two germline ends. The length of the CDR3 is 15 residues. Looked up from germline, CDR1 is GTSNPN and CDR2 is SVGIG (reference sequence).

The chain joins TRBV30 to TRBJ2-7; tentatively, D is TRBD1 (5 bases). Input material: sorted CD4+, CD8+, or CD8+CD57+ T cells (not recorded which) from PBMCs. The sequence was obtained from a human donor with aplastic anemia. CDR3 residues: CAWSVLGQGSREQYF. The CDR3 nucleotides read TGTGCCTGGAGTGTACTCGGTCAGGGAAGTCGCGAGCAGTACTTC.